This T cell receptor (beta chain) was retrieved from a study of T cell responses to AZD1222 COVID-19 vaccine. The study's findings and limits: A mostly white British donor set with more females was recruited, and clonal diversity was possibly underestimated. Scientists sampled the repertoires only once the peak T cell response had passed.

Sequencing was performed with immunoSEQ multiplex PCR; in TCRdb, only in-frame clones are kept and a portion is missing. The sample includes some 170,000 clones, 85% to 95% of them seen just once. Germline lookup yields CDR1 MNHEY and CDR2 SVGAGI. J was trimmed by 7 bases and V by 8 bases; bases with no gene match: 11. The CDR3 runs to 14 residues. Regarding this clone: The antigen is undetermined.

The starting material was peripheral blood, obtained on day 0 of AZD1222 vaccination. This receptor was taken from an adult in good health. V is TRBV6-5 and J is TRBJ1-5; 7 bases map to TRBD1. The CDR3 sequence is CASRTSGGRQPQHF. The CDR3 region has the DNA TGTGCCAGCCGCACTTCAGGGGGGCGACAGCCCCAGCATTTT.